This T cell receptor beta chain was captured by sequencing in a study of blood T cell repertoires in COVID-19. Study-wide context: T cells, B-cell-depleted T cells, or PBMCs supplied cDNA or gDNA.

The V gene's germline CDR1 is LNHDA and CDR2 SQIVND (reference sequence). CDR3 length: 15 amino acids. Between the trimmed V and J ends, which lost 2 bases and 1 base, there was a span of 11 bases. Study processing details: Cell counts per sample came from amplifying reference gene primers. Sequencing was performed with immunoSEQ multiplex PCR; in TCRdb, only in-frame clones are kept and a portion is missing. The D gene and trimming were derived from the DNA, and the V and J assignments and clone size from that table. The data show 200,000 or so clones, over 75% seen once. J is TRBJ1-2 and V is TRBV19; no firm D call. Specimen: peripheral blood. The clonotype comes from an elderly man with acute or convalescent COVID-19. This CDR3 is CASSIYRENNYGYTF. The CDR3 nucleotides are TGTGCCAGTAGTATATACCGGGAGAATAACTATGGCTACACCTTC.